The clone carrying this T cell receptor beta chain is a singleton in its sample. This entry belongs to a study of technical replicates of blood from several donors. Trimming at V came to 5 bases and at J to 3 bases, leaving 11 bases not matched to a gene. Germline V lookup: CDR1 SGHVS, CDR2 FNYEAQ. CDR3 size: 16 residues. This table comes from immunoSEQ multiplex PCR, and its TCRdb copy is limited to in-frame clones, with some not included. The sample has 40,000 to 60,000 clones; 92% are singletons. The chain combines TRBV7-6 with TRBJ2-3; 7 bases line up with TRBD2. Source material: PBMCs. This TCR was sampled from a human donor in good health. Some clones in this sample may be carry-over from other donors' samples. The CDR3 DNA is TGTGCCAGCAGCCCCCCTAGCGGCCCCGTAACAGATACGCAGTATTTT. Translating it yields CASSPPSGPVTDTQYF. The entire variable domain, with the rest obtained from reference TRBV7-6 and TRBJ2-3, is as follows: GAGVSQSPRYKVTKRGQDVALRCDPISGHVSLYWYRQALGQGPEFLTYFNYEAQQDKSGLPNDRFSAERPEGSISTLTIQRTEQRDSAMYRCASSPPSGPVTDTQYFGPGTRLTVL.